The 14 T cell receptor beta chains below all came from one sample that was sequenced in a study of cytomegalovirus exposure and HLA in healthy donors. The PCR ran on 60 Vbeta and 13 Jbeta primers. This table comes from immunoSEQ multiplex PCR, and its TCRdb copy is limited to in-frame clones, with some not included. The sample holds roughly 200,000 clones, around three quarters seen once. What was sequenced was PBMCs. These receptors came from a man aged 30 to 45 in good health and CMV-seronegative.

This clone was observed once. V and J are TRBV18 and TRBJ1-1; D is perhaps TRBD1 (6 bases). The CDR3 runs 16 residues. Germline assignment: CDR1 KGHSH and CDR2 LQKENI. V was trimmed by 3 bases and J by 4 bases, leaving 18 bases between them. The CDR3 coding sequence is TGTGCCAGCTCACCCTCTAGACAGGAGTTAGGCACTGAAGCTTTCTTT. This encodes CASSPSRQELGTEAFF.

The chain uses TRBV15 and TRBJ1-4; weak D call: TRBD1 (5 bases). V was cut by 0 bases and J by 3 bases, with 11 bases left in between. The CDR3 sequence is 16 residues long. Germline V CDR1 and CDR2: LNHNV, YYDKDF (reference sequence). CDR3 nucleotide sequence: TGTGCCACCAGCAGAGATGGGGCCAGGGCTAATGAAAAACTGTTTTTT. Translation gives CATSRDGARANEKLFF.

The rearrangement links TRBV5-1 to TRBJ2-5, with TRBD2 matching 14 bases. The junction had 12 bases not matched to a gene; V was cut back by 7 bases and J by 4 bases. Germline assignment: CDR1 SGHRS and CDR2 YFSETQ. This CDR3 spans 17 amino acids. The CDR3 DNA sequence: TGCGCCAGCGGCCAGACTAGCGGGAGGGCCCTCGGAGAGACCCAGTACTTC. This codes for CASGQTSGRALGETQYF.

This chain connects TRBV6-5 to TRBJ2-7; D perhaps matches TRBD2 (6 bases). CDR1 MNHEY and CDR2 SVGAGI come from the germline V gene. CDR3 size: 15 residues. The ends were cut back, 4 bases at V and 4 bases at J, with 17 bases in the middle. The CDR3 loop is CASSSNPGLLYEQYF. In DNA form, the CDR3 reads TGTGCCAGCAGTTCGAACCCGGGACTTTTATACGAGCAGTACTTC.

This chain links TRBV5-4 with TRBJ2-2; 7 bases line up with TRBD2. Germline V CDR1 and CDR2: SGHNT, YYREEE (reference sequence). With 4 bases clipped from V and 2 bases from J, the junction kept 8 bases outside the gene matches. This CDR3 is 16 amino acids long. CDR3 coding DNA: TGTGCCAGCAGCCCGACTAGCCCGGGTAACACCGGGGAGCTGTTTTTT. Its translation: CASSPTSPGNTGELFF.

The CDR3 bases are TGTGCCAGCAGTTCCCTCACGACAGCCAGCTCCTACAATGAGCAGTTCTTC. It specifies CASSSLTTASSYNEQFF. The chain recombines TRBV27 with TRBJ2-1, with D possibly matching TRBD1 (5 bases). Germline lookup yields CDR1 MNHEY and CDR2 SMNVEV (reference sequence). This CDR3 has 17 residues. The V gene lost 4 bases and the J gene lost 0 bases, with 16 bases spanning the gap.

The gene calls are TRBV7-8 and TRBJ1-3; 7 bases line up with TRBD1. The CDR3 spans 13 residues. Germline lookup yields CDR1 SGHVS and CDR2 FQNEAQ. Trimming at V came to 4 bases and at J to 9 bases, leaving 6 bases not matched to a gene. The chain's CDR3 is CASSYRQGATIYF. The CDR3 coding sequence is TGTGCCAGCAGCTACCGACAGGGAGCCACCATATATTTT. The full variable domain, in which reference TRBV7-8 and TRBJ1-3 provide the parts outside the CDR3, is GAGVSQSPRYKVAKRGQDVALRCDPISGHVSLFWYQQALGQGPEFLTYFQNEAQLDKSGLPSDRFFAERPEGSVSTLKIQRTQQEDSAVYLCASSYRQGATIYFGEGSWLTVV.

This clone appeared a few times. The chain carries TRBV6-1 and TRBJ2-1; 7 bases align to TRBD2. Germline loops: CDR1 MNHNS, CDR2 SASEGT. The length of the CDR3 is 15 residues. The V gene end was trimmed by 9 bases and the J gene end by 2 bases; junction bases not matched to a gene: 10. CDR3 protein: CASHAWGGTYNEQFF. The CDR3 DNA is TGTGCCAGTCACGCATGGGGGGGGACCTACAATGAGCAGTTCTTC.

This CDR3 reads CASSLAFGGDGNEKLFF. CDR3 DNA: TGTGCCAGCAGCTTAGCATTCGGGGGGGACGGTAATGAAAAACTGTTTTTT. V gene TRBV7-9 combines with J gene TRBJ1-4; a possible D gene is TRBD1 (5 bases). Germline V gene lookup returns CDR1 SEHNR and CDR2 FQNEAQ (reference sequence). V lost 0 bases to trimming and J lost 4 bases, with 15 bases between them. This CDR3 is 17 amino acids long.

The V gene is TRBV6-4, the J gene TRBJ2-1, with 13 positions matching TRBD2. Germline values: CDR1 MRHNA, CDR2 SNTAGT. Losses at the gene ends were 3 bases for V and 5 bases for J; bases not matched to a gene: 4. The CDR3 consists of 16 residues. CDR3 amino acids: CASSELAGGGDNEQFF. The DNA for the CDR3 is TGTGCCAGCAGTGAACTAGCGGGAGGGGGAGACAATGAGCAGTTCTTC.

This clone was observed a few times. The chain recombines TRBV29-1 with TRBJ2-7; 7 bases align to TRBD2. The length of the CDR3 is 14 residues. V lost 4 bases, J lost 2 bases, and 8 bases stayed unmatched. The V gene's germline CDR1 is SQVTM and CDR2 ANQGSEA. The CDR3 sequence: CSVVSLGGAYEQYF. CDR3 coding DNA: TGCAGCGTTGTTTCCTTGGGAGGGGCCTACGAGCAGTACTTC.

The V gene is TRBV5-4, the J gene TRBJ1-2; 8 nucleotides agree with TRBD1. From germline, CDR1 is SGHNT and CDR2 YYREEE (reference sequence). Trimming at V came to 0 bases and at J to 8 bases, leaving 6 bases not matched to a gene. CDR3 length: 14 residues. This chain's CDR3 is CASSLAQGALGYTF. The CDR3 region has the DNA TGTGCCAGCAGCTTGGCGCAGGGGGCTCTAGGCTACACCTTC. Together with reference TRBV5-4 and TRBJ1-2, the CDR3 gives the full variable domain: ETGVTQSPTHLIKTRGQQVTLRCSSQSGHNTVSWYQQALGQGPQFIFQYYREEENGRGNFPPRFSGLQFPNYSSELNVNALELDDSALYLCASSLAQGALGYTFGSGTRLTVV.

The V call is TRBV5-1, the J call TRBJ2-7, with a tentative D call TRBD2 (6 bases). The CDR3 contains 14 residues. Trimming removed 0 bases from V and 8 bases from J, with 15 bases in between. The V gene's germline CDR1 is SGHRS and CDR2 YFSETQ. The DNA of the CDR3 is TGCGCCAGCAGCTTGGCCAAGGCTAGCGAGAAGCAGTACTTC. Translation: CASSLAKASEKQYF.

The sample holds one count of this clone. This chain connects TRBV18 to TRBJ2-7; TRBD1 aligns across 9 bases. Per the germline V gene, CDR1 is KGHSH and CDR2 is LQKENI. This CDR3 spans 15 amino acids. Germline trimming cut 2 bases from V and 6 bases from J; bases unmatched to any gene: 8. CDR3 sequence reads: CASSPMPGQGSEQYF. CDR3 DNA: TGTGCCAGCTCACCAATGCCGGGACAGGGCTCCGAGCAGTACTTC.